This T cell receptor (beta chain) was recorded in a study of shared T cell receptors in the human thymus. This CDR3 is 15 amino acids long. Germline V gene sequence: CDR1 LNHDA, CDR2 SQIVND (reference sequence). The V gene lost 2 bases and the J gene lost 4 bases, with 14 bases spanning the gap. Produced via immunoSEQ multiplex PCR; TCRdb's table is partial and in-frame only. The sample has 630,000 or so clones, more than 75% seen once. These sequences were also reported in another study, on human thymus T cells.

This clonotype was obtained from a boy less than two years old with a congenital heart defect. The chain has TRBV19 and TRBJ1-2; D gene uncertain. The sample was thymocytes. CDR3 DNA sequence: TGTGCCAGTAGTATAATGAAGGGAGCTGGCTATGGCTACACCTTC. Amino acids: CASSIMKGAGYGYTF.